These 11 T cell receptor beta chains came from one sample sequenced in a study of beta chain features in type 1 diabetes. Points from the study as a whole: Type 1 diabetes patients had moderately but significantly shorter TCRB CDR3s in all four CD4+ subsets.

Investigators reverse transcribed all isolated RNA, so they sequenced expressed TCRB transcripts. Profiled with immunoSEQ multiplex PCR; TCRdb holds only in-frame clones, not every one. Here the sample spans 300,000 or so clones, about 14% being singletons. The antigens these receptors bind are not known. Sample: naive CD4+ T cells from blood. These receptors all stem from a woman between 18 and 29 years old with type 1 diabetes.

The table lists this clone with a few counts. The genes are TRBV4-3 and TRBJ2-5, with D perhaps matching TRBD1 (5 bases). CDR1 LGHNA and CDR2 YSLEER come from the germline V gene. With 0 bases removed from V and 1 base from J, the gap between germline ends came to 9 bases. The CDR3 consists of 15 residues. CDR3: CASSQDPDIQETQYF. In DNA, the CDR3 is TGCGCCAGCAGCCAAGACCCGGACATCCAAGAGACCCAGTACTTC.

A few counts support this clone. The chain combines TRBV27 with TRBJ2-1; tentatively, D is TRBD2 (6 bases). Germline CDR1 and CDR2: MNHEY and SMNVEV (reference sequence). The CDR3 has 18 residues. Trimming pared 4 bases from V and 3 bases from J, leaving 22 bases between. CDR3 residues: CASSSPPDSGGSYNEQFF. The CDR3 bases are TGTGCCAGCAGTTCCCCTCCTGATAGCGGAGGGAGCTACAATGAGCAGTTCTTC.

This clone has only a few counts. V is TRBV7-9 and J is TRBJ2-2; TRBD2 is a possible D gene (5 bases). The CDR3 contains 14 residues. Germline V gene lookup returns CDR1 SEHNR and CDR2 FQNEAQ (reference sequence). Trimming left V 3 bases short and J 6 bases short, with 11 bases between. The CDR3 nucleotides are TGTGCCAGCAGCTTGCCCGGGGAAGCCGGGGAGCTGTTTTTT. This encodes CASSLPGEAGELFF.

V gene TRBV30 combines with J gene TRBJ1-2; D is ambiguous. Germline-derived CDR1 and CDR2 are GTSNPN and SVGIG (reference sequence). The CDR3 length is 15 residues. Trimming shortened V by 0 bases and J by 2 bases, and 13 bases separated the two germline ends. The DNA for the CDR3 is TGTGCCTGGAGTGTAGTAACAGCGGGGAACTATGGCTACACCTTC. Translating it yields CAWSVVTAGNYGYTF.

This clone was counted only a few times. The chain recombines TRBV29-1 with TRBJ2-1; 7 bases agree with TRBD2. The CDR3 sequence is 14 residues long. CDR1 is SQVTM and CDR2 is ANQGSEA in the germline V gene. Trimming removed 4 bases from V and 6 bases from J; junction bases left unmatched: 9. CDR3 nucleotides: TGCAGCGTTGGATATAGGGAGGGTGGCAATGAGCAGTTCTTC. Protein product: CSVGYREGGNEQFF.

This clone was detected a few times. The gene calls are TRBV14 and TRBJ2-1; 9 bases line up with TRBD1. Germline V gives CDR1 SGHDN, CDR2 FVKESK. The length of the CDR3 is 17 residues. Trimming cost V 2 bases and J 5 bases; bases outside gene matches: 10. The DNA for the CDR3 is TGTGCCAGCAGCCAAAAAACCCGGGACAGGGAACACAATGAGCAGTTCTTC. Translating gives CASSQKTRDREHNEQFF. Combining the CDR3 with reference TRBV14 and TRBJ2-1 gives the whole variable domain EAGVTQFPSHSVIEKGQTVTLRCDPISGHDNLYWYRRVMGKEIKFLLHFVKESKQDESGMPNNRFLAERTGGTYSTLKVQPAELEDSGVYFCASSQKTRDREHNEQFFGPGTRLTVL.

There are a few counts of this clone. The V call is TRBV27, the J call TRBJ2-3, with D hard to call. CDR1 MNHEY and CDR2 SMNVEV come from the germline V gene (reference sequence). The CDR3 length is 14 residues. Trimming removed 5 bases from V and 2 bases from J, with 11 bases in between. Here the CDR3 DNA reads TGTGCCAGCAGTCAACAATTGGTCACAGATACGCAGTATTTT. Amino acid sequence: CASSQQLVTDTQYF.

This clone was counted only a few times. The chain is built from TRBV28 and TRBJ2-3; 7 bases map to TRBD1. Germline CDR1 MDHEN, CDR2 SYDVKM. Losses at the gene ends were 4 bases for V and 3 bases for J; bases not matched to a gene: 10. There are 16 residues in the CDR3. For the CDR3, the DNA is TGTGCCAGCAGTTCCCGAAAGGGGGCTGGGACAGATACGCAGTATTTT. The encoded protein is CASSSRKGAGTDTQYF. The full variable domain, in which reference TRBV28 and TRBJ2-3 provide the parts outside the CDR3, is DVKVTQSSRYLVKRTGEKVFLECVQDMDHENMFWYRQDPGLGLRLIYFSYDVKMKEKGDIPEGYSVSREKKERFSLILESASTNQTSMYLCASSSRKGAGTDTQYFGPGTRLTVL.

The table lists this clone with a few counts. This chain links TRBV30 with TRBJ1-5; a weak D match, TRBD1 (6 bases). Germline CDR1 reads GTSNPN; CDR2 reads SVGIG (reference sequence). V was shortened by 5 bases and J by 3 bases, with 11 bases between the two germline ends. The CDR3 is 13 amino acids. The CDR3 spells CAWDTGTNQPQHF. The DNA for the CDR3 is TGTGCCTGGGACACAGGGACCAATCAGCCCCAGCATTTT. Full variable domain (outside the CDR3, taken from reference TRBV30 and TRBJ1-5): SQTIHQWPATLVQPVGSPLSLECTVEGTSNPNLYWYRQAAGRGLQLLFYSVGIGQISSEVPQNLSASRPQDRQFILSSKKLLLSDSGFYLCAWDTGTNQPQHFGDGTRLSIL.

The V and J genes are TRBV5-1 and TRBJ1-1, with D possibly TRBD1 on 6 matching bases. Trimming stripped 2 bases from V and 1 base from J, with 12 bases between. The V gene's germline CDR1 is SGHRS and CDR2 YFSETQ. The CDR3 has 15 residues. Written as DNA, the CDR3 is TGCGCCAGCAGCTTACGAACAGGGCCGAACACTGAAGCTTTCTTT. This encodes CASSLRTGPNTEAFF.

This clone was seen a handful of times. CDR3 loop: CASSSKDRDHEQYF. CDR3 DNA: TGCGCCAGCAGCTCAAAGGACAGGGACCACGAGCAGTACTTC. The V and J genes are TRBV5-1 and TRBJ2-7, with 8 nucleotides matching TRBD1. Germline trimming cut 3 bases from V and 5 bases from J; bases unmatched to any gene: 7. This CDR3 contains 14 residues. CDR1 SGHRS and CDR2 YFSETQ come from the germline V gene.